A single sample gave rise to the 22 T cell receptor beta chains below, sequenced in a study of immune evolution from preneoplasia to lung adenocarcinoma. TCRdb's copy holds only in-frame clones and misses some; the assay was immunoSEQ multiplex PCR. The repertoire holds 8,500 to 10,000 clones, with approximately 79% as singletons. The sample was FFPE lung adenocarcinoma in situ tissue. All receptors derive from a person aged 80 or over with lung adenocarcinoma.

As DNA, the CDR3 is TGTGCCAGTAGTGAGACTAGCGACTACGAGCAGTACTTC. Protein: CASSETSDYEQYF. This chain links TRBV19 with TRBJ2-7; 8 nucleotides match TRBD2. Germline lookup yields CDR1 LNHDA and CDR2 SQIVND (reference sequence). This CDR3 contains 13 residues. Trimming cost V 5 bases and J 3 bases; bases outside gene matches: 3.

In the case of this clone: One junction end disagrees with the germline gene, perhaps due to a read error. The DNA of the CDR3 is TGTGCCAGCAGCTTCCATGACAGGGGGTCCCTGAACACTGAAACTTTCTTT. Protein product: CASSFHDRGSLNTETFF. The V gene is TRBV13, the J gene TRBJ1-1; TRBD1 aligns across 9 bases. The V gene's germline CDR1 is PRHDT and CDR2 FYEKMQ (reference sequence). The CDR3 contains 17 residues.

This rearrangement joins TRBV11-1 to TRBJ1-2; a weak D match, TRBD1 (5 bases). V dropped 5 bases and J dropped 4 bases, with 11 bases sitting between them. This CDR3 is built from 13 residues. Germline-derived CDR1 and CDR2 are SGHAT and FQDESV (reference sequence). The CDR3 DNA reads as TGTGCCAGCAGCGCCGGGGGATCCTATGGCTACACCTTC. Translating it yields CASSAGGSYGYTF.

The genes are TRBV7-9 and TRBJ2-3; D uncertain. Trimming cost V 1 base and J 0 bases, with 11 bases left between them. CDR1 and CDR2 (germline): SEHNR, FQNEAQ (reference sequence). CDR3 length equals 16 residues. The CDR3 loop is CASSLGQGYSTDTQYF. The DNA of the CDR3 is TGTGCCAGCAGCTTAGGCCAAGGCTATAGCACAGATACGCAGTATTTT.

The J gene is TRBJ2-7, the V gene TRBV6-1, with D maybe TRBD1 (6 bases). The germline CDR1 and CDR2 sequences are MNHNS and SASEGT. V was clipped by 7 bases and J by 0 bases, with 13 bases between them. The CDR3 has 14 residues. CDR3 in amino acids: CASKDSTGSYEQYF. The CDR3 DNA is TGTGCCAGCAAGGACAGCACGGGCTCCTACGAGCAGTACTTC.

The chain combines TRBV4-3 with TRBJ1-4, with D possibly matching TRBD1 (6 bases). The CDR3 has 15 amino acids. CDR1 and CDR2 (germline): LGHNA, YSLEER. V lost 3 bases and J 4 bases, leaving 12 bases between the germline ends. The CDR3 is CASSQAGANNEKLFF. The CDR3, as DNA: TGCGCCAGCAGCCAGGCAGGGGCGAATAATGAAAAACTGTTTTTT.

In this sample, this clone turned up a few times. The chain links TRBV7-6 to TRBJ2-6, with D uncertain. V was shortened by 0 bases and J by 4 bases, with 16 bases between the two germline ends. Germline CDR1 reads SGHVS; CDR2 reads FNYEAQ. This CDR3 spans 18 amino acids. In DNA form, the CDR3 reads TGTGCCAGCAGCTTAGCGAACAGCGCCCTTAAGGGGGCCAACGTCCTGACTTTC. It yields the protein CASSLANSALKGANVLTF.

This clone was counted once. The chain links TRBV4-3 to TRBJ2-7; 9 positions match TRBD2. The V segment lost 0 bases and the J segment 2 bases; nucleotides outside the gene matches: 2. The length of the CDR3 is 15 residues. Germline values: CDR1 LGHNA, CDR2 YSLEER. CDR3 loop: CASSQDIAGAYEQYF. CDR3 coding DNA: TGCGCCAGCAGCCAAGATATAGCGGGGGCCTACGAGCAGTACTTC.

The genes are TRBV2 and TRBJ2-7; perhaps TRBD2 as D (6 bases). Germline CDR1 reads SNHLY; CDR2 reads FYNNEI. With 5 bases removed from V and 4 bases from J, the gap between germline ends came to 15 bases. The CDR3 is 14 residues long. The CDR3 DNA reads TGTGCCAGCAGTAACGGAGGGGCTGGGTACGAGCAGTACTTC. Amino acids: CASSNGGAGYEQYF. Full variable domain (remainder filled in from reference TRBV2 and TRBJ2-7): EPEVTQTPSHQVTQMGQEVILRCVPISNHLYFYWYRQILGQKVEFLVSFYNNEISEKSEIFDDQFSVERPDGSNFTLKIRSTKLEDSAMYFCASSNGGAGYEQYFGPGTRLTVT.

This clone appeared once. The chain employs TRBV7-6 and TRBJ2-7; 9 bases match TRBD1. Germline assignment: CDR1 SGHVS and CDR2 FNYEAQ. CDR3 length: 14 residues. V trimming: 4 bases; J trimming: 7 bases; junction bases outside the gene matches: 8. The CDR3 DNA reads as TGTGCCAGCAGCTCTGGACAGGGGTTTCTGGAGCAGTACTTC. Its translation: CASSSGQGFLEQYF.

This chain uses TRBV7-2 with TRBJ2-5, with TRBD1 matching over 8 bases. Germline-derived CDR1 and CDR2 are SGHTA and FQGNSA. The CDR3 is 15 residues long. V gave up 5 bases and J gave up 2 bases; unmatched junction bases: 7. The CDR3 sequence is CASSLHRGLQETQYF. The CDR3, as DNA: TGTGCCAGCAGCCTTCACAGGGGGTTACAAGAGACCCAGTACTTC.

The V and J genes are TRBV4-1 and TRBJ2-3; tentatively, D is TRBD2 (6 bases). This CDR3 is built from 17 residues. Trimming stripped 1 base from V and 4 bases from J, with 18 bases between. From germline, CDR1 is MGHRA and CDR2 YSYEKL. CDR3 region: CASSQGGGRAVADTQYF. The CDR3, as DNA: TGCGCCAGCAGCCAAGGTGGGGGGAGAGCAGTAGCAGATACGCAGTATTTT.

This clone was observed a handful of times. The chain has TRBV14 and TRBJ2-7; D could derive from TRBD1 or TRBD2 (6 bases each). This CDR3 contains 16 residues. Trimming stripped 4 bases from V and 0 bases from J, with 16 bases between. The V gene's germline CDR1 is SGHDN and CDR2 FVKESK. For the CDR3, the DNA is TGTGCCAGCAGCCGCCTTGGAGGGGGGAACTCCTACGAGCAGTACTTC. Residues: CASSRLGGGNSYEQYF.

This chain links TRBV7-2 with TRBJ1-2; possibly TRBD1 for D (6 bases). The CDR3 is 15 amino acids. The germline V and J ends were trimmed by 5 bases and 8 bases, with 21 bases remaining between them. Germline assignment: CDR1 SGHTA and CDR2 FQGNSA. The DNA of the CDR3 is TGTGCCAGCAGCCTCTCTCTTACAGGGAATGGAGGCTACACCTTC. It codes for CASSLSLTGNGGYTF.

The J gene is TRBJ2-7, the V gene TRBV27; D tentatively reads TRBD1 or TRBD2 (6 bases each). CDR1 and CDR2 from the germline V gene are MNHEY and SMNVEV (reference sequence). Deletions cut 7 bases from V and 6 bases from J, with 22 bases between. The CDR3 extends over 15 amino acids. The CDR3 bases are TGTGCCAGCAAATCGGGGGCTAGCGAATCAGGCGAGCAGTACTTC. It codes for CASKSGASESGEQYF.

CDR3 residues: CASSEVPGDTEAFF. Here the CDR3 DNA reads TGTGCCAGCAGTGAAGTGCCCGGGGACACTGAAGCTTTCTTT. The chain links TRBV6-1 to TRBJ1-1, with D unclear. This CDR3 has 14 residues. Germline-derived CDR1 and CDR2 are MNHNS and SASEGT. The V end lost 1 base, the J end lost 3 bases, and 9 bases lay between the germline ends.

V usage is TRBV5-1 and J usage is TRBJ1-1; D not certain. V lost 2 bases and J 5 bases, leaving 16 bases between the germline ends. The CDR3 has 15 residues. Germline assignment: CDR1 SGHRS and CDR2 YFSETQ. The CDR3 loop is CASSFREVGETEAFF. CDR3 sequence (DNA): TGCGCCAGCAGCTTCAGAGAAGTCGGTGAGACTGAAGCTTTCTTT. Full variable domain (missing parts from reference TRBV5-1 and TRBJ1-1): KAGVTQTPRYLIKTRGQQVTLSCSPISGHRSVSWYQQTPGQGLQFLFEYFSETQRNKGNFPGRFSGRQFSNSRSEMNVSTLELGDSALYLCASSFREVGETEAFFGQGTRLTVV.

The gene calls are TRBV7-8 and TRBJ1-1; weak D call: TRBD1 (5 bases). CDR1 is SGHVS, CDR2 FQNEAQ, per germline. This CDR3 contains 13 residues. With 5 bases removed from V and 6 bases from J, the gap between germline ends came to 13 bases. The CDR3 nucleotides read TGTGCCAGCAGCCCCGGACACATAGCTGAAGCTTTCTTT. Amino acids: CASSPGHIAEAFF.

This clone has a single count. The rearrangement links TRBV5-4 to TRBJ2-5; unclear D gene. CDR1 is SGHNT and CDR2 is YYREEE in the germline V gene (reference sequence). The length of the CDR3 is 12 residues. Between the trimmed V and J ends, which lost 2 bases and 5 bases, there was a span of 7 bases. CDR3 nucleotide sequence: TGTGCCAGCAGCTTCGTTGGGGAGACCCAGTACTTC. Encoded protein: CASSFVGETQYF.

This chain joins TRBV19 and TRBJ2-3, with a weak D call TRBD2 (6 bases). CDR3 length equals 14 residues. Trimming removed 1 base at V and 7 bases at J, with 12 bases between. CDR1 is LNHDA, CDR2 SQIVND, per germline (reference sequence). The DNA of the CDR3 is TGTGCCAGTAGTATAGGACTAGAGAAGAATACGCAGTATTTT. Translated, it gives CASSIGLEKNTQYF. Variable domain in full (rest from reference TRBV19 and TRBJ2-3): DGGITQSPKYLFRKEGQNVTLSCEQNLNHDAMYWYRQDPGQGLRLIYYSQIVNDFQKGDIAEGYSVSREKKESFPLTVTSAQKNPTAFYLCASSIGLEKNTQYFGPGTRLTVL.

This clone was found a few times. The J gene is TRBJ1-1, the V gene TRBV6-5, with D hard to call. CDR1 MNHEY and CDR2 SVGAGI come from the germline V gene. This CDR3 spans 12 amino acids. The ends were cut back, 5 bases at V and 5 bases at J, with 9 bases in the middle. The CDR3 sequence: CASSEGGTEAFF. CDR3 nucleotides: TGTGCCAGCAGTGAGGGTGGAACTGAAGCTTTCTTT.

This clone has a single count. CDR3 sequence reads: CAWTRRTGQTEAFF. DNA for the CDR3: TGTGCCTGGACCCGCCGGACAGGTCAAACTGAAGCTTTCTTT. The chain is built from TRBV30 and TRBJ1-1; 7 bases are a match to TRBD1. CDR3 length: 14 amino acids. In germline, CDR1 is GTSNPN, CDR2 SVGIG (reference sequence). With V trimmed by 4 bases and J by 5 bases, 10 bases remained unmatched.